What follows are 18 T cell receptor beta chains derived from one specimen sequenced in a study of radiation and T cells in renal cell carcinoma. The sample's time point: baseline pretreatment blood. Treatment defined: 15 Gy SBRT to primary tumor, nephrectomy 4 weeks later. The assay was immunoSEQ multiplex PCR, and TCRdb's table has in-frame clones only and misses some. Among 130,000 to 150,000 clones listed, roughly 90% were seen once. Specimen: blood, collected from a patient whose treatment included radiotherapy and nephrectomy. The receptors originated from a woman in her 70s with renal cell carcinoma.

V usage is TRBV5-4 and J usage is TRBJ1-1; no firm D call. Trimming cost V 0 bases and J 4 bases, with 10 bases left between them. CDR1 and CDR2 from the germline V gene are SGHNT and YYREEE (reference sequence). The CDR3 totals 14 residues. The CDR3 region is CASSLELLATEAFF. The CDR3 DNA reads TGTGCCAGCAGCTTGGAACTCCTCGCCACTGAAGCTTTCTTT.

On this clone: Germline is not matched at one junction end, which may reflect a read error. V usage is TRBV10-1 and J usage is TRBJ2-1; D ambiguous. Germline CDR1 and CDR2: WNHNN and SYGVQD (reference sequence). The CDR3 totals 9 residues. The CDR3 here is CASSEGKLF. CDR3 bases: TGCGCCAGCAGTGAGGGTAAGCTCTTC.

The V gene is TRBV19, the J gene TRBJ1-3; no clear D. The V gene lost 5 bases and the J gene lost 1 base, with 9 bases spanning the gap. The CDR3 is 14 residues long. Looked up from germline, CDR1 is LNHDA and CDR2 is SQIVND (reference sequence). The CDR3 region is CASSPDRSGNTIYF. CDR3 in DNA: TGTGCCAGTAGTCCGGACCGTTCTGGAAACACCATATATTTT.

Remarks on this clone: Distinct nucleotide sequences in the sample also encode this CDR3. J is TRBJ2-5 and V is TRBV9; D is undetermined. Trimming removed 4 bases from V and 5 bases from J, with 9 bases in between. CDR1 is SGDLS and CDR2 is YYNGEE in the germline V gene. The CDR3 length is 12 residues. CDR3 region: CASSPRGETQYF. The CDR3 DNA is TGTGCCAGCAGCCCACGTGGTGAGACCCAGTACTTC.

This clone was detected once. This chain connects TRBV11-3 to TRBJ2-7, with 7 bases lining up with TRBD1. In germline, CDR1 is SGHNT, CDR2 YENEEA. The CDR3 totals 15 residues. V dropped 0 bases and J dropped 3; count of bases not matched to a gene: 5. DNA for the CDR3: TGTGCCAGCAGCTTAGACTCGACAGGGATCTACGAGCAGTACTTC. It yields the protein CASSLDSTGIYEQYF.

This clone was seen more than once but under ten times. The chain couples TRBV5-1 to TRBJ2-1, with a possible D match to TRBD1 (5 bases). Germline CDR1 is SGHRS and CDR2 is YFSETQ. V was trimmed by 4 bases and J by 6 bases, leaving 14 bases between them. CDR3 size: 14 residues. The CDR3 region has the DNA TGCGCCAGCAGCCCCCGACAGTTCGGCAATGAGCAGTTCTTC. Translation: CASSPRQFGNEQFF.

The chain couples TRBV5-1 to TRBJ1-2, with 7 bases identical to TRBD1. Germline CDR1 reads SGHRS; CDR2 reads YFSETQ. V was pared by 4 bases and J by 2 bases, with 2 bases of the junction left unmatched. This CDR3 region has 13 residues. The CDR3 coding sequence is TGCGCCAGCAGCCCACAGGGGAACTATGGCTACACCTTC. It specifies CASSPQGNYGYTF.

The sample holds one count of this clone. The chain recombines TRBV28 with TRBJ2-1; D may correspond to TRBD1 or TRBD2 (5 bases each). Germline V gene data show CDR1 as MDHEN and CDR2 as SYDVKM. V was cut by 10 bases and J by 9 bases, with 16 bases left in between. This CDR3 contains 12 residues. The CDR3 reads CATWDDPAEQFF. In nucleotides, the CDR3 is TGTGCCACCTGGGACGATCCAGCTGAGCAGTTCTTC.

This clone was seen a handful of times. The chain recombines TRBV7-9 with TRBJ1-1; 8 bases fit TRBD1. The junction had 5 bases not matched to a gene; V was cut back by 5 bases and J by 0 bases. Germline CDR1 reads SEHNR; CDR2 reads FQNEAQ (reference sequence). CDR3 length equals 15 residues. In DNA form, the CDR3 reads TGTGCCAGCAGCCCAAAGGGACAGGTGAACACTGAAGCTTTCTTT. This gives the protein CASSPKGQVNTEAFF.

The chain's CDR3 is CASSTTSGYEQFF. The CDR3 nucleotides read TGTGCCAGCAGTACGACTAGCGGCTATGAGCAGTTCTTC. The J gene is TRBJ2-1, the V gene TRBV7-6; 9 nucleotides align to TRBD2. Germline values: CDR1 SGHVS, CDR2 FNYEAQ. The CDR3 runs to 13 residues. After removal of 6 bases from V and 8 bases from J, the junction contained 5 bases not matched to a gene.

In its sample, this clone was seen once. V is TRBV19 and J is TRBJ1-4, with 11 positions matching TRBD1. CDR3 length: 13 amino acids. With V trimmed by 10 bases and J by 7 bases, 5 bases remained unmatched. Per the germline V gene, CDR1 is LNHDA and CDR2 is SQIVND (reference sequence). This chain's CDR3 is CATRTGGVEKLFF. The CDR3 bases are TGTGCCACCCGGACAGGGGGCGTTGAAAAACTGTTTTTT.

V and J are TRBV19 and TRBJ2-2; 12 nucleotides agree with TRBD1. V lost 3 bases, J lost 7 bases, and 6 bases stayed unmatched. Germline assignment: CDR1 LNHDA and CDR2 SQIVND (reference sequence). The CDR3 has 16 amino acids. In DNA form, the CDR3 reads TGTGCCAGTAGTATCCCGGGACAGGGGGCCGGCGGGGAGCTGTTTTTT. Its protein product is CASSIPGQGAGGELFF.

This rearrangement joins TRBV11-2 to TRBJ1-2; D remains unclear. Trimming pared 5 bases from V and 4 bases from J, leaving 14 bases between. Germline V gene data show CDR1 as SGHAT and CDR2 as FQNNGV. The CDR3 spans 14 residues. CDR3 in amino acids: CASSPNVGSYGYTF. Written as DNA, the CDR3 is TGTGCCAGCAGCCCGAATGTGGGTTCCTATGGCTACACCTTC.

This rearrangement joins TRBV9 to TRBJ1-6, with 9 positions matching TRBD1. Germline CDR1 reads SGDLS; CDR2 reads YYNGEE. Losses at the gene ends were 4 bases for V and 0 bases for J; bases not matched to a gene: 8. This CDR3 is built from 18 residues. The CDR3 spells CASSPRQGVSSYNSPLHF. Written as DNA, the CDR3 is TGTGCCAGCAGCCCCCGACAGGGGGTGAGCTCCTATAATTCACCCCTCCACTTT. Together with reference TRBV9 and TRBJ1-6, the CDR3 gives the full variable domain: DSGVTQTPKHLITATGQRVTLRCSPRSGDLSVYWYQQSLDQGLQFLIQYYNGEERAKGNILERFSAQQFPDLHSELNLSSLELGDSALYFCASSPRQGVSSYNSPLHFGNGTRLTVT.

J is TRBJ2-1 and V is TRBV5-5, with D hard to call. The CDR3 is made up of 13 amino acids. Per the germline V gene, CDR1 is SGHKS and CDR2 is YYEKEE (reference sequence). V dropped 0 bases and J dropped 3 bases, with 4 bases sitting between them. CDR3 nucleotides: TGTGCCAGCAGCTTGGTGGGCTACAATGAGCAGTTCTTC. This codes for CASSLVGYNEQFF.

This clone was detected once. The chain is built from TRBV4-1 and TRBJ1-1; D gene unclear. With 1 base removed from V and 2 bases from J, the gap between germline ends came to 8 bases. Germline V gene lookup returns CDR1 MGHRA and CDR2 YSYEKL. This CDR3 contains 14 residues. CDR3 loop: CASSQVEVNTEAFF. The CDR3 nucleotides read TGCGCCAGCAGCCAAGTCGAAGTTAACACTGAAGCTTTCTTT.

The chain carries TRBV28 and TRBJ2-4, with D uncertain. Germline V lookup: CDR1 MDHEN, CDR2 SYDVKM. The CDR3 is made up of 16 amino acids. Trimming cost V 5 bases and J 4 bases, with 18 bases left between them. CDR3 nucleotide sequence: TGTGCCAGCAGTCCCCGAGCCTGGCGTCGAAAAAACATTCAGTACTTC. It specifies CASSPRAWRRKNIQYF.

J is TRBJ2-7 and V is TRBV30; 8 bases are a match to TRBD2. The germline V gene has CDR1 GTSNPN and CDR2 SVGIG (reference sequence). The CDR3 loop spans 19 amino acids. With V trimmed by 0 bases and J by 0 bases, 16 bases remained unmatched. CDR3 bases: TGTGCCTGGAGTGTACGGGGGGGCCAAAAGGGCCTTAGCTCCTACGAGCAGTACTTC. The encoded protein is CAWSVRGGQKGLSSYEQYF.